Each of the 11 T cell receptor beta chains below was sequenced from the same sample in a study of untreated major depressive disorder. Their cognate antigens are unknown. Study results and caveats: Depressed patients' CD4+ T cells carried increased TRBV05-01 (Vbeta 5.1) usage versus control CD4+ T cells.

The table came from immunoSEQ multiplex PCR; TCRdb's copy has only in-frame clones and leaves some out. The table records about 20,000 clones, roughly 90% of them present only once. The specimen sequenced was CD4+ T cells from PBMCs. The source of these receptors is a woman in her thirties or forties with major depressive disorder.

This chain links TRBV7-9 with TRBJ2-5, with TRBD1 as a possible D gene (6 bases). V lost 2 bases and J 1 base, leaving 8 bases between the germline ends. CDR1 is SEHNR, CDR2 FQNEAQ, per germline (reference sequence). The CDR3 runs 14 residues. The DNA of the CDR3 is TGTGCCAGCAGCTTACAAGGGGGCCAAGAGACCCAGTACTTC. Amino acids: CASSLQGGQETQYF.

The chain links TRBV6-5 to TRBJ2-1; D may correspond to TRBD1 or TRBD2 (6 bases each). This CDR3 contains 16 residues. Germline V lookup: CDR1 MNHEY, CDR2 SVGAGI. The ends were cut back, 4 bases at V and 6 bases at J, with 19 bases in the middle. Written as DNA, the CDR3 is TGTGCCAGCAGTTCAAGGCCGGGGGCCCGGCTCAATGAGCAGTTCTTC. Translating gives CASSSRPGARLNEQFF.

The chain combines TRBV5-1 with TRBJ2-3; 9 positions match TRBD2. The germline V gene has CDR1 SGHRS and CDR2 YFSETQ. The CDR3 sequence is 15 residues long. Losses at the gene ends were 2 bases for V and 3 bases for J; bases not matched to a gene: 4. CDR3 DNA sequence: TGCGCCAGCAGCTTTAATCTAGCGGGGACAGATACGCAGTATTTT. This encodes CASSFNLAGTDTQYF.

In DNA, the CDR3 is TGTGCCAGCTCAAGGGGCAGCTCCTACGAGCAGTACGTC. This translates into CASSRGSSYEQYV. This rearrangement joins TRBV18 to TRBJ2-7, with a tentative D call TRBD1 (5 bases). The CDR3 runs to 13 residues. The V and J ends lost 5 bases and 0 bases respectively, with 8 bases between them. Per the germline V gene, CDR1 is KGHSH and CDR2 is LQKENI.

The chain is built from TRBV7-2 and TRBJ2-1, with unresolved D. The V gene lost 0 bases and the J gene lost 0 bases, with 6 bases spanning the gap. The CDR3 is 15 amino acids. Per the germline V gene, CDR1 is SGHTA and CDR2 is FQGNSA. CDR3 region: CASSLASASYNEQFF. The CDR3, as DNA: TGTGCCAGCAGCTTAGCGTCCGCCTCCTACAATGAGCAGTTCTTC.

J is TRBJ2-7 and V is TRBV11-2; 9 bases line up with TRBD1. Looked up from germline, CDR1 is SGHAT and CDR2 is FQNNGV. This CDR3 has 14 residues. The J segment lost 5 bases and the V segment lost 2 bases, leaving 4 bases of the junction unmatched. CDR3 sequence: CASSLLQGAHEQYF. For the CDR3, the DNA is TGTGCCAGCAGCTTATTACAGGGGGCCCACGAGCAGTACTTC. The full variable domain, completed using reference TRBV11-2 and TRBJ2-7, is EAGVAQSPRYKIIEKRQSVAFWCNPISGHATLYWYQQILGQGPKLLIQFQNNGVVDDSQLPKDRFSAERLKGVDSTLKIQPAKLEDSAVYLCASSLLQGAHEQYFGPGTRLTVT.

This clone has just one count. The chain uses TRBV7-2 and TRBJ1-2; tentative D call: TRBD1 (6 bases). V was trimmed by 5 bases and J by 4 bases, leaving 14 bases between them. The CDR3 spans 14 residues. CDR1 and CDR2 (germline): SGHTA, FQGNSA. CDR3 in amino acids: CASSQNQGPYGYTF. The CDR3, as DNA: TGTGCCAGCAGCCAAAACCAGGGGCCCTATGGCTACACCTTC.

The chain joins TRBV19 to TRBJ1-5, with a tentative D call TRBD1 (5 bases). The CDR3 contains 14 residues. CDR1 is LNHDA, CDR2 SQIVND, per germline (reference sequence). Trimming removed 6 bases from V and 2 bases from J, with 11 bases in between. CDR3 residues: CASSPDSRNQPQHF. The CDR3 region has the DNA TGTGCCAGTAGCCCAGACAGTCGCAATCAGCCCCAGCATTTT. The variable domain in full, completed from reference TRBV19 and TRBJ1-5, reads DGGITQSPKYLFRKEGQNVTLSCEQNLNHDAMYWYRQDPGQGLRLIYYSQIVNDFQKGDIAEGYSVSREKKESFPLTVTSAQKNPTAFYLCASSPDSRNQPQHFGDGTRLSIL.

The rearrangement uses TRBV7-9 and TRBJ2-2; no clear D gene. This CDR3 contains 15 residues. The germline CDR1 and CDR2 sequences are SEHNR and FQNEAQ (reference sequence). V lost 6 bases, J lost 1 base, and 12 bases lay in between. CDR3 sequence: CASSTPVWNTGELFF. The DNA for the CDR3 is TGTGCCAGCAGTACCCCTGTGTGGAACACCGGGGAGCTGTTTTTT.

The V call is TRBV10-3, the J call TRBJ1-6, with no clear D. Trimming took 8 bases from V and 9 from J, leaving 11 bases between them. The length of the CDR3 is 12 residues. From germline, CDR1 is ENHRY and CDR2 SYGVKD. This CDR3 reads CAIWEQGSPLHF. For the CDR3, the DNA is TGTGCCATCTGGGAGCAAGGTTCACCCCTCCACTTT.

In this sample, this clone turned up once. The chain couples TRBV11-2 to TRBJ1-2; 8 nucleotides match TRBD1. Per germline, CDR1 SGHAT and CDR2 FQNNGV. This CDR3 is 16 amino acids long. The junction had 11 bases not matched to a gene; V was cut back by 0 bases and J by 8 bases. CDR3 bases: TGTGCCAGCAGCTTAGACCGAGGGACAGGAGATAGCGGCTACACCTTC. Encoded protein: CASSLDRGTGDSGYTF. Full variable domain (missing parts from reference TRBV11-2 and TRBJ1-2): EAGVAQSPRYKIIEKRQSVAFWCNPISGHATLYWYQQILGQGPKLLIQFQNNGVVDDSQLPKDRFSAERLKGVDSTLKIQPAKLEDSAVYLCASSLDRGTGDSGYTFGSGTRLTVV.